The T cell receptor beta chain described here comes from a study of blood T cell repertoires in COVID-19. V was pared by 3 bases and J by 2 bases, with 11 bases of the junction left unmatched. This CDR3 region has 16 residues. Germline V gene data show CDR1 as SGHRS and CDR2 as YFSETQ. Repertoires were generated with immunoSEQ multiplex PCR, while TCRdb's copy carries only in-frame clones and drops some. Among about 270,000 clones listed, roughly 86% were seen once. The sequence derives from a middle-aged man with active or convalescent COVID-19. The sample consisted of peripheral blood. The chain joins TRBV5-1 to TRBJ2-7; 7 bases match TRBD1. The CDR3 coding sequence is TGCGCCAGCAGCTCCCGGTTTGGGACAGCCGCCTACGAGCAGTACTTC. Its translation: CASSSRFGTAAYEQYF.